What follows are 16 T cell receptor beta chains derived from one specimen sequenced in a study of shared clonotypes between healthy human individuals (TCRdb year 2020). Receptor amplification or capture employed the immunoSEQ multiplex PCR assay. Here the immuneACCESS table is served through TCRdb, limited to in-frame sequences with V and J called. Missing clones are a known gap in these copies; in checked studies unresolved V genes cover under half, and the rest lacks a known reason. The sample table holds 2 million to 2.5 million clones, of which around 92% were seen once. Around 0.4% of the sample comes from the top ten. The sequenced material came from naive CD4+ T cells from PBMCs. Read against the paper, the sample's cell subset or site label means: CD45RA+ positively selected. The receptors here all came from a man aged 18 to 29 in good health. Some clones in this sample may be carry-over from other donors' samples.

This clone was found once. The rearrangement links TRBV28 to TRBJ2-6; 10 nucleotides line up with TRBD1. J lost 0 bases, V lost 4 bases, and 9 bases had no gene match. This CDR3 spans 19 amino acids. CDR1 and CDR2 (germline): MDHEN, SYDVKM. The CDR3 DNA is TGTGCCAGCAGTTCAGGACAGGGGGAAAGCGTCTCTGGGGCCAACGTCCTGACTTTC. This gives the protein CASSSGQGESVSGANVLTF.

This clone has only one observation. The chain links TRBV28 to TRBJ1-3, with D unresolved. Trimming removed 8 bases at V and 4 bases at J, with 12 bases between. The CDR3 is 13 residues long. Germline V gene data show CDR1 as MDHEN and CDR2 as SYDVKM. CDR3 amino acids: CASLPFGGNTIYF. In nucleotides, the CDR3 is TGTGCCAGCCTCCCTTTTGGCGGAAACACCATATATTTT.

The V gene is TRBV15, the J gene TRBJ1-3; 7 positions match TRBD1. V was clipped by 0 bases and J by 0 bases; unmatched bases: 5. Germline V gives CDR1 LNHNV, CDR2 YYDKDF (reference sequence). The CDR3 is 17 residues long. CDR3 DNA: TGTGCCACCAGCAGAGATCTGGGACAGAGCTCTGGAAACACCATATATTTT. This translates into CATSRDLGQSSGNTIYF.

The chain recombines TRBV6-1 with TRBJ2-5; 8 bases line up with TRBD1. With 5 bases clipped from V and 5 bases from J, the junction kept 7 bases outside the gene matches. The CDR3 sequence is 14 residues long. Germline V gives CDR1 MNHNS, CDR2 SASEGT. CDR3 nucleotides: TGTGCCAGCAGTCACCGACAGGGGCACGAGACCCAGTACTTC. This encodes CASSHRQGHETQYF.

This clone was detected only a few times. This same CDR3 is encoded by further DNA sequences in the sample. The V call is TRBV6-5, the J call TRBJ2-1, with 8 bases matching TRBD2. J lost 6 bases, V lost 9 bases, and 7 bases had no gene match. CDR1 and CDR2 (germline): MNHEY, SVGAGI. The CDR3 consists of 13 residues. The CDR3 loop reads CASRPAGVNEQFF. CDR3 coding DNA: TGTGCCAGTCGCCCAGCGGGAGTCAATGAGCAGTTCTTC.

The rearrangement uses TRBV7-9 and TRBJ2-5, with 7 bases matching TRBD1. Germline trimming cut 6 bases from V and 1 base from J; bases unmatched to any gene: 5. The CDR3 runs 14 residues. Germline CDR1 reads SEHNR; CDR2 reads FQNEAQ (reference sequence). DNA of the CDR3: TGTGCCAGCAGTATCGGGACAGCCCAAGAGACCCAGTACTTC. It translates to CASSIGTAQETQYF. Filled out from reference TRBV7-9 and TRBJ2-5, the complete variable domain reads DTGVSQNPRHKITKRGQNVTFRCDPISEHNRLYWYRQTLGQGPEFLTYFQNEAQLEKSRLLSDRFSAERPKGSFSTLEIQRTEQGDSAMYLCASSIGTAQETQYFGPGTRLLVL.

V is TRBV9 and J is TRBJ1-3; D not resolved. In germline, CDR1 is SGDLS, CDR2 YYNGEE. Trimming removed 3 bases at V and 6 bases at J, with 16 bases between. The length of the CDR3 is 15 residues. CDR3 in amino acids: CASSGAPGTINTIYF. The CDR3 DNA follows: TGTGCCAGCAGCGGAGCACCCGGAACAATAAACACCATATATTTT.

The gene calls are TRBV20-1 and TRBJ1-2; D is ambiguous. The CDR3 covers 11 residues. Per the germline V gene, CDR1 is DFQATT and CDR2 is SNEGSKA (reference sequence). V lost 6 bases and J 5 bases, leaving 10 bases between the germline ends. CDR3 region: CSAPEGYGYTF. DNA for the CDR3: TGCAGTGCCCCGGAGGGTTATGGCTACACCTTC.

The chain couples TRBV30 to TRBJ2-7; tentatively, D is TRBD2 (6 bases). Trimming shortened V by 0 bases and J by 1 base, and 19 bases separated the two germline ends. Germline lookup yields CDR1 GTSNPN and CDR2 SVGIG (reference sequence). The CDR3 runs to 17 residues. The CDR3: CAWSVLGGGQPSYEQYF. DNA for the CDR3: TGTGCCTGGAGTGTACTTGGGGGAGGACAACCTTCCTACGAGCAGTACTTC.

This clone was counted a single time. The chain is built from TRBV7-8 and TRBJ1-2, with 9 bases that match TRBD1. The ends lost 6 bases at V and 7 bases at J; junction bases unmatched: 9. The CDR3 has 14 amino acids. The germline gives CDR1 SGHVS, CDR2 FQNEAQ. Here the CDR3 DNA reads TGTGCCAGCAGTCGGGACAGGGATCTTCCTGGCTACACCTTC. This gives the protein CASSRDRDLPGYTF.

This chain uses TRBV28 with TRBJ1-1, with D possibly being TRBD1 (5 bases). This CDR3 is 14 amino acids long. V was shortened by 6 bases and J by 9 bases, with 20 bases between the two germline ends. Germline lookup yields CDR1 MDHEN and CDR2 SYDVKM. CDR3 sequence (DNA): TGTGCCAGCAGCTCCCCTGGCGGCGGGGGGAAAGCTTTCTTT. Amino acid sequence: CASSSPGGGGKAFF. The whole variable domain, remainder taken from reference TRBV28 and TRBJ1-1, is DVKVTQSSRYLVKRTGEKVFLECVQDMDHENMFWYRQDPGLGLRLIYFSYDVKMKEKGDIPEGYSVSREKKERFSLILESASTNQTSMYLCASSSPGGGGKAFFGQGTRLTVV.

The chain employs TRBV6-1 and TRBJ2-2; D remains unclear. The ends were cut back, 7 bases at V and 2 bases at J, with 11 bases in the middle. The CDR3 loop spans 14 amino acids. Germline V gene sequence: CDR1 MNHNS, CDR2 SASEGT. The CDR3 sequence: CASTTNVNTGELFF. CDR3 in DNA: TGTGCCAGCACGACCAACGTAAACACCGGGGAGCTGTTTTTT.

J is TRBJ1-1 and V is TRBV2; no firm D call. The CDR3 contains 9 residues. The V end lost 6 bases, the J end lost 7 bases, and 3 bases lay between the germline ends. From germline, CDR1 is SNHLY and CDR2 FYNNEI. CDR3 amino acids: CASSVEAFF. The CDR3, as DNA: TGTGCCAGCAGCGTTGAAGCTTTCTTT.

The chain combines TRBV5-1 with TRBJ2-1, with D possibly matching TRBD1 (6 bases). Germline lookup yields CDR1 SGHRS and CDR2 YFSETQ. The CDR3 is 14 residues long. Between the trimmed V and J ends, which lost 3 bases and 5 bases, there was a span of 12 bases. The CDR3 reads CASSWDTTDNEQFF. CDR3 nucleotides: TGCGCCAGCAGCTGGGACACGACGGACAATGAGCAGTTCTTC.

The V and J genes are TRBV6-1 and TRBJ2-1; 12 bases match TRBD2. The CDR3 loop spans 14 amino acids. J gave up 7 bases and V 6 bases, and 4 bases lay outside the gene matches. Germline lookup yields CDR1 MNHNS and CDR2 SASEGT. CDR3 sequence reads: CASRTSGRPNEQFF. DNA of the CDR3: TGTGCCAGCAGAACTAGCGGGAGGCCGAATGAGCAGTTCTTC.

V is TRBV6-6 and J is TRBJ2-7; D could derive from TRBD1 or TRBD2 (5 bases each). This CDR3 region has 15 residues. V shed 2 bases and J shed 4 bases, with 15 bases lying between them. Germline CDR1 reads MNHNY; CDR2 reads SVGAGI (reference sequence). The CDR3 is CASSYNGASPYEQYF. As DNA, the CDR3 is TGTGCCAGCAGTTACAACGGGGCTTCCCCTTACGAGCAGTACTTC.